Listed below are T cell receptor beta chains from one sample, sequenced in a study of technical replicates of blood from several donors. TCRdb's copy holds only in-frame clones and misses some; the assay was immunoSEQ multiplex PCR. The profile shows roughly 100,000 clones, approximately 96% of them singletons. The specimen was T cells isolated from PBMCs. The receptors were sampled from a human donor in good health. The conserved cysteine and the conserved F or W are not part of the CDR3 here.

>TRBJ1-3|TRBV30
AWAGDRERNTIY
>TRBJ1-4|TRBV6-6
ASSYSIVFNEKLF
>TRBJ2-1|TRBV19
ASNRDYNEQF
>TRBJ2-7|TRBV6-5
ASSYRGPYEQY
>TRBJ1-2|TRBV7-2
ASSLEGRADYGYT
>TRBJ2-5|TRBV7-9
ASSLDFSPLDQETQY
>TRBJ2-7|TRBV7-9
ASSSTGSYEQY
>TRBJ2-1|TRBV9
ASSVDGRYGNEQF
>TRBJ1-3|TRBV29-1
SVTPRLSGNTIY
>TRBJ1-2|TRBV5-4
ASSSQTHDLIPNYGYT
>TRBJ2-1|TRBV7-9
ASSLSPRGSYNEQF
>TRBJ1-2|TRBV7-2
ASSLVQEVRGYT
>TRBJ1-2|TRBV29-1
SVEESGQGIYGYT
>TRBJ2-3|TRBV7-9
ASRGRAYLTDTQY
>TRBJ2-3|TRBV27
ASSLPREVGDTQY
>TRBJ2-3|TRBV19
ASSIGLAGITDTQY
>TRBJ2-5|TRBV18
ASSPDTGEETQY
>TRBJ2-7|TRBV11-2
ASSILAGGREQY
>TRBJ2-1|TRBV4-3
ASSQDNSNYNEQF
>TRBJ1-1|TRBV19
ASSPDTGGLEAF
>TRBJ1-2|TRBV6-5
ASSRGVRAGYT
>TRBJ1-1|TRBV28
ASSLGRWTEAF
>TRBJ1-3|TRBV20-1
SARDENTIY
>TRBJ2-7|TRBV5-1
ASSWRGGIYEQY
>TRBJ2-1|TRBV5-4
ASSFPWTSGRADSYNEQF
>TRBJ2-2|TRBV9
ASSSHFGELF
>TRBJ2-5|TRBV5-4
ASSLSSIETQY
>TRBJ2-5|TRBV5-6
ASSLGGRVRETQY
>TRBJ2-5|TRBV5-1
ASSLISRLAEMYQETQY
>TRBJ2-4|TRBV5-6
ASSLVDRLAKNIQY
>TRBJ2-5|TRBV5-1
ASSYGTSQETQY
>TRBJ1-3|TRBV9
ASSGTGAAGNTIY
>TRBJ1-4|TRBV29-1
SADRGTGSEKLF
>TRBJ2-5|TRBV7-2
ASSGRTGRETQY
>TRBJ2-2|TRBV5-6
ASSLVSYAGELF
>TRBJ2-7|TRBV9
ASSVEWGTLYEQY
>TRBJ2-5|TRBV19
ASSTWGQRETQY
>TRBJ2-1|TRBV9
ASRGDSGRANEQF
>TRBJ1-2|TRBV25-1
ASSDLGTFYGYT
>TRBJ1-2|TRBV6-1
ASRAGQANYGYT
>TRBJ2-7|TRBV2
ASSEVESTYEQY
>TRBJ2-7|TRBV5-6
ASSPRALAYEQY
>TRBJ2-1|TRBV5-4
ASTRAQGPGEQF
>TRBJ2-7|TRBV30
AWEPGLAGSYEQY
>TRBJ1-5|TRBV5-7
ASSFPGDRTMGNQPQH
>TRBJ1-1|TRBV28
ASSSPRVGTEAF
>TRBJ2-1|TRBV10-3
AISEGRELYNEQF
>TRBJ2-7|TRBV5-6
ASSSRVYEQY
>TRBJ1-1|TRBV27
ASRLSGEGSNTEAF
>TRBJ2-1|TRBV28
ASSLDRRLAGEGF
>TRBJ1-5|TRBV7-8
ASSQDSRGKGPQH
>TRBJ1-5|TRBV9
ASSVGADNQPQH